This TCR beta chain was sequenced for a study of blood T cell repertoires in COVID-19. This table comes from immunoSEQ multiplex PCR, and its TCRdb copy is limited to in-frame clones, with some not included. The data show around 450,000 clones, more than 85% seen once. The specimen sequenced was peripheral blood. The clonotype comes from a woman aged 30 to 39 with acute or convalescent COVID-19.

The CDR3 sequence: CASSSLAGTDKETQYF. The CDR3 region has the DNA TGTGCCAGCAGTTCCCTGGCCGGGACAGATAAAGAGACCCAGTACTTC. This chain connects TRBV6-5 to TRBJ2-5; TRBD1 aligns across 7 bases. Germline V gene lookup returns CDR1 MNHEY and CDR2 SVGAGI. This CDR3 has 16 amino acids. V lost 4 bases to trimming and J lost 3 bases; unmatched junction nucleotides: 11.